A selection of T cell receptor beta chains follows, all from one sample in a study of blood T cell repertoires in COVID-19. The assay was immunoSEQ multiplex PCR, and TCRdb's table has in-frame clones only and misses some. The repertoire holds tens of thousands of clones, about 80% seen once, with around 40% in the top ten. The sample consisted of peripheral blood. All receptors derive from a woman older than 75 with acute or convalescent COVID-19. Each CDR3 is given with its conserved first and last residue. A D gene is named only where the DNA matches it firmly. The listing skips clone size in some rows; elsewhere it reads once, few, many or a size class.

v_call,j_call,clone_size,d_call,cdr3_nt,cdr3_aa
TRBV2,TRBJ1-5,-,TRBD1,TGTGCCAGCAGTGAGGGCAGGGGGAGTCAGCCCCAGCATTTT,CASSEGRGSQPQHF
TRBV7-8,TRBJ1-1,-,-,TGTGCCAGCAGCTTAGACTGGGCGAACACTGAAGCTTTCTTT,CASSLDWANTEAFF
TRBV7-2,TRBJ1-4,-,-,TGTGCCAGCAGCCGTCAGGTTAATGAAAAACTGTTTTTT,CASSRQVNEKLFF
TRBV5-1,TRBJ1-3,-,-,TGCGCCAGCAGCTTGTCAGGGAATGGAAACACCATATATTTT,CASSLSGNGNTIYF
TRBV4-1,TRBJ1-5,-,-,TGCGCCAGCAGCCAAGCCCCGGAGGTGCGGAGCAATCAGCCCCAGCATTTT,CASSQAPEVRSNQPQHF
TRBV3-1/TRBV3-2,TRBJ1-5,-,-,TGTGCCAGCAGCCTCGGGGTGGAGGTCCAGCCCCAGCATTTT,CASSLGVEVQPQHF
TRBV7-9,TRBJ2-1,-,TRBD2,TGTGCCAGCAGCATGCTCGGGACCGGGGGGGACTCCTACAATGAGCAGTTCTTC,CASSMLGTGGDSYNEQFF
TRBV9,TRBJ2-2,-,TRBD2,TGTGCCAGCAGCGGAGGGCGACTAGCGGGGATCTCCGGGGAGCTGTTTTTT,CASSGGRLAGISGELFF
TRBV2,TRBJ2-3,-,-,TGTGCCAGCAGTGAAGGCCAACGGGGTGGGGATACGCAGTATTTT,CASSEGQRGGDTQYF
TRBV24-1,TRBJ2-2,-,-,TGTGCCACCAGTGATTTGACGGGGGAAACCGGGGAGCTGTTTTTT,CATSDLTGETGELFF
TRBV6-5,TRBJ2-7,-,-,TGTGCCAGCAGGCGGGACTTAGGGGCCGAGCAGTACTTC,CASRRDLGAEQYF
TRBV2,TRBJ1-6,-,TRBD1,TGTGCCAGCAGTGGGACAGGGAGAGGATCACCCCTCCACTTT,CASSGTGRGSPLHF
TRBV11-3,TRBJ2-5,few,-,TGTGCCAGCAGCTTAAGCGATCAGGAGACCCAGTACTTC,CASSLSDQETQYF
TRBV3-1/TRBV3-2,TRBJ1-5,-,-,TGTGCCAGCAGCTTGGGGAGAAAACTGCAGCCCCAGCATTTT,CASSLGRKLQPQHF
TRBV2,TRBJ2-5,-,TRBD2,TGTGCCAGCAGGCCTCTAGCGGGGGGGGGCCAAGAGACCCAGTACTTC,CASRPLAGGGQETQYF
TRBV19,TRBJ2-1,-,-,TGTGCCAGTAGCAGGGGCGGTTACAATGAGCAGTTCTTC,CASSRGGYNEQFF
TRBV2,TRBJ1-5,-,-,TGTGCCAGCAAAGGAGGCGGCCCTCAGCCCCAGCATTTT,CASKGGGPQPQHF
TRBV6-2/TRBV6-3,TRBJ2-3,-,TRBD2,TGTGCCAGCAGTTTTTCCGGGGGGGCAGATACGCAGTATTTT,CASSFSGGADTQYF
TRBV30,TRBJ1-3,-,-,TGTGCCTGGAGTCCATTGCGGGGGTCTGGAAACACCATATATTTT,CAWSPLRGSGNTIYF
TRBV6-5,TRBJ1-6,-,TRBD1,TGTGCCAGCAGTTATTCGGACAGGTATAATTCACCCCTCCACTTT,CASSYSDRYNSPLHF
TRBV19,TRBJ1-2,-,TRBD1,TGTGCCAGTAGTTCCCGACAGGGGAGGGACAACTATGGCTACACCTTC,CASSSRQGRDNYGYTF
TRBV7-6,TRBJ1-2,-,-,TGTGCCAGCAGCTTAGAACCGGGACTGCTAGATACTAACTATGGCTACACCTTC,CASSLEPGLLDTNYGYTF
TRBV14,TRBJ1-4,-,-,TGTGCCAGCAGCCAAGAAGAGGGCGTTGAAAAACTGTTTTTT,CASSQEEGVEKLFF
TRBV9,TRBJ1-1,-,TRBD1,TGTGCCAGCAGCGGGCAGGGGGCAGCGTACCAGGACACTGAAGCTTTCTTT,CASSGQGAAYQDTEAFF
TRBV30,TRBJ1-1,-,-,TGTGCCTGGGACCGACAGGAGAACACTGAAGCTTTCTTT,CAWDRQENTEAFF
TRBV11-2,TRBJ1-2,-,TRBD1,TGTGCCAGCAGCTTAGATAGGGGGCTCGATGGCTACACCTTC,CASSLDRGLDGYTF
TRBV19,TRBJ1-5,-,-,TGTGCCAGTAGTATATCCAGGTTCGGCTTTGAGCCCCAGCATTTT,CASSISRFGFEPQHF
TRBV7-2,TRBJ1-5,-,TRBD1,TGTGCCAGCAGCCTCTACACAGGGGGAGGGGTCCAGCCCCAGCATTTT,CASSLYTGGGVQPQHF
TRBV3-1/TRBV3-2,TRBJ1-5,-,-,TGTGCCAGCAGCCCTCGCAGGGGTCAGCCCCAGCATTTT,CASSPRRGQPQHF
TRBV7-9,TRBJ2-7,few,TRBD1,TGTGCCAGCAGCTCTCAGGGGGCCTCCTACGAGCAGTACTTC,CASSSQGASYEQYF
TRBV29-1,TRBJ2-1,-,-,TGCAGCGTTTTTGGGGGGGCTTCCTACAATGAGCAGTTCTTC,CSVFGGASYNEQFF
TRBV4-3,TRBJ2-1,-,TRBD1,TGCGCCAGCAGTCAAGGGGGCAGCCTCTCCTACAATGAGCAGTTCTTC,CASSQGGSLSYNEQFF
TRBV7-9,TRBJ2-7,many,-,TGTGCCAGCAGTACGGACAGTCTCAAACTCCCGATCTACGAGCAGTACTTC,CASSTDSLKLPIYEQYF
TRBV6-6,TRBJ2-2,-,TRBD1,TGTGCCAGCAGTCCAGGACAGGGGGCCGTAAACACCGGGGAGCTGTTTTTT,CASSPGQGAVNTGELFF
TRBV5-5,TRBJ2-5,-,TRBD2,TGTGCCAGCAGCGCTAGCGGGGGAGAGACCCAGTACTTC,CASSASGGETQYF
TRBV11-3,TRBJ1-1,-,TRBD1,TGTGCCAGCAGCCCTGGACAGGGTAATGAAGCTTTCTTT,CASSPGQGNEAFF